A selection of T cell receptor beta chains follows, all from one sample in a study of CD8 T cells in ankylosing spondylitis. TCRdb reprocessed the 5' RACE reads with MiXCR, giving one entry per CDR3 protein. The data show about 400,000 distinct CDR3 sequences, roughly 20% seen once. Sequencing used blood, either unsorted or a sorted T cell fraction (not recorded which). These receptors were collected from a male donor with ankylosing spondylitis or in good health (not recorded which). CDR3s include the opening cysteine and the closing phenylalanine or tryptophan. The D gene is left open where the match is weak. Part of the rows lack a size; the others show once, few, many or a class for expanded clones.

J,D,V,size,DNA,CDR3
TRBJ1-5,TRBD1,TRBV6-1,few,TGTGCCAGCAGTGACTTCCGGGACAGGAGCCAGCCCCAGCATTTT,CASSDFRDRSQPQHF
TRBJ2-1,TRBD1,TRBV5-5,.,TGTGCCAGCAGGGATACCGGGACAGGGGGGCCCTACAATGAGCAGTTCTTC,CASRDTGTGGPYNEQFF
TRBJ2-2,.,TRBV18,.,TGTGCCAGCCCCTCCGGGCCGAACACCGGGGAGCTGTTTTTT,CASPSGPNTGELFF
TRBJ2-7,.,TRBV12-3/TRBV12-4,few,TGTGCCAGCAGTGGGACCGGCACGGGGAGTAACGAGCAGTACTTC,CASSGTGTGSNEQYF
TRBJ2-1,TRBD2,TRBV24-1,few,TGTGCCACCAGTGACCCCCGGACTAGCGGGGATGAGCAGTTCTTC,CATSDPRTSGDEQFF
TRBJ2-5,TRBD2,TRBV3-1,.,TGTGCCAGCAGCCAACGACGCGGGGGTTCCCAAGAGACCCAGTACTTC,CASSQRRGGSQETQYF
TRBJ2-2,TRBD1,TRBV4-1,.,TGCGCCAGCAGCACAGGACAGGGGTTTCTTCACGGGGAGCTGTTTTTT,CASSTGQGFLHGELFF
TRBJ2-3,.,TRBV12-3/TRBV12-4,few,TGTGCCAGCAAGCTGGAGAGCACAGATACGCAGTATTTT,CASKLESTDTQYF
TRBJ2-1,TRBD2,TRBV20-1,.,TGCAGTGCACCTATAGCGGGGGGGCAGTTCTTC,CSAPIAGGQFF
TRBJ1-5,.,TRBV20-1,few,TGCAGTGCCTCTACTGGGAACAGCAATCAGCCCCAGCATTTT,CSASTGNSNQPQHF
TRBJ1-2,.,TRBV7-9,few,TGTGCCAGCAGCTCCTCCCCAGGGGATGGCTACACCTTC,CASSSSPGDGYTF
TRBJ2-3,.,TRBV25-1,once,TGTGCCAGCAGTGAATGGCGAGGGGACGGGGGCACAGATACGCAGTATTTT,CASSEWRGDGGTDTQYF
TRBJ2-1,.,TRBV6-1,.,TGTGCCAGCAGTGAAAGACAGGTTGGAGGTCCCAATGAGCAGTTCTTC,CASSERQVGGPNEQFF
TRBJ2-6,TRBD1,TRBV12-3/TRBV12-4,.,TGTGCCAGCAGTTATACGCGCGGTGATGGGACAGGCCTCGCCGGGGCCAACGTCCTGACTTTC,CASSYTRGDGTGLAGANVLTF
TRBJ1-4,.,TRBV12-3/TRBV12-4,.,TGTGCCAGCATAAACAGCCCTCGTGAAAAACTGTTTTTT,CASINSPREKLFF
TRBJ2-3,.,TRBV29-1,.,TGCAGCGTTGAGGGGGAACTCCTTACTAGCACAGATACGCAGTATTTT,CSVEGELLTSTDTQYF
TRBJ2-7,TRBD1,TRBV20-1,.,TGCAGTGCTAGAGATATTGGACAGGGGTCCTACGAGCAGTACTTC,CSARDIGQGSYEQYF
TRBJ2-7,TRBD2,TRBV3-1,.,TGTGCCAGCAGCCAAGAAGTCGGCGGGGGGGATTGGTACGAGCAGTACTTC,CASSQEVGGGDWYEQYF
TRBJ2-1,TRBD2,TRBV5-1,few,TGCGCCAGCAGCTTGGCCCTAGCGGGGGATACATTCTACAATGAGCAGTTCTTC,CASSLALAGDTFYNEQFF
TRBJ2-3,TRBD1,TRBV11-2,few,TGTGCCAGCAGCTACAGGTCCGGGACAGTGTCGCCAGATACGCAGTATTTT,CASSYRSGTVSPDTQYF
TRBJ2-1,TRBD2,TRBV9,.,TGTGCCAGCAGCGCTAACCCTCGGACTAGCGGGGGATATGAGCAGTTCTTC,CASSANPRTSGGYEQFF
TRBJ2-5,.,TRBV7-9,.,TGTGCCAGCAGCGCCTCTTCCCAAGAGACCCAGTACTTC,CASSASSQETQYF
TRBJ2-1,TRBD2,TRBV7-2,few,TGTGCCAGCAGCTCTCCCGTGGGGGGGACGTCATTCTTC,CASSSPVGGTSFF
TRBJ2-7,.,TRBV7-9,many,TGTGCCAGCAGCTTACCTGGGACCTACGAGCAGTACTTC,CASSLPGTYEQYF
TRBJ2-3,TRBD1,TRBV5-1,.,TGCGCCAGCAGCTTGCTCGCAGGGGGCGAAACAGATACGCAGTATTTT,CASSLLAGGETDTQYF
TRBJ2-3,.,TRBV15,few,TGTGCCACCAGCACCCCACAAAGGTGGGGCAGCACAGATACGCAGTATTTT,CATSTPQRWGSTDTQYF
TRBJ2-7,.,TRBV20-1,.,TGCAGTGCTAGAGATTGGACAGCCGAGCAGTACTTC,CSARDWTAEQYF
TRBJ2-2,.,TRBV20-1,few,TGCAGTGGTGAATGGCTGGACACCGGGGAGCTGTTTTTT,CSGEWLDTGELFF
TRBJ2-7,.,TRBV7-2,.,TGTGCCAGCAGTCAAACCAGGGATTCCTACGAGCAGTACTTC,CASSQTRDSYEQYF
TRBJ2-7,.,TRBV7-9,.,TGTGCCAGCAGCTTAGGATCAGGGTTTTACGAGCAGTACTTC,CASSLGSGFYEQYF
TRBJ1-1,.,TRBV7-9,few,TGTGCCAGCAGCTCGGGGGGCAACCTCCCCGCGGCAGCTTTCTTT,CASSSGGNLPAAAFF
TRBJ2-2,.,TRBV18,.,TGTGCCAGCTCACCAGCCCGAGCGTGGACTCCGAACACCGGGGAGCTGTTTTTT,CASSPARAWTPNTGELFF
TRBJ2-1,.,TRBV12-3/TRBV12-4,.,TGTGCCAGCAGTCCAACCTTAGCAACCGACCAGCAGTTCTTC,CASSPTLATDQQFF
TRBJ2-1,.,TRBV30,.,TGTGCTTTGCGGGTAGGCCTATCGCAGTTCTTC,CALRVGLSQFF
TRBJ2-3,TRBD2,TRBV20-1,.,TGCAGTGCCACGGGACTAGCGGGCAAGGGGACAGATACGCAGTATTTT,CSATGLAGKGTDTQYF
TRBJ2-1,TRBD2,TRBV20-1,few,TGCAGTGCTAGTAAGCGGGGTCTGGGTGAGCAGTTCTTC,CSASKRGLGEQFF
TRBJ2-7,.,TRBV12-3/TRBV12-4,few,TGTGCCAGCAGTTTAGTCGGGCGGGCCTACGAGCAGTACTTC,CASSLVGRAYEQYF
TRBJ2-2,.,TRBV7-6,.,TGTGCCAGCAGCTTCTCCCCGGGACAGAACACCGGGGAGCTGTTTTTT,CASSFSPGQNTGELFF
TRBJ2-7,.,TRBV12-3/TRBV12-4,.,TGTGCCAGCAAAGACTCCTACGAGCAGTACTTC,CASKDSYEQYF
TRBJ1-5,TRBD1,TRBV4-1,.,TGCGCCAGCAGCCAAGAGGCAGGGGGCGGTCAGCCCCAGCATTTT,CASSQEAGGGQPQHF
TRBJ1-3,.,TRBV12-3/TRBV12-4,few,TGTGCCAGCACGGGGCCCCCTTTTGAGGACACCATATATTTT,CASTGPPFEDTIYF
TRBJ2-1,TRBD2,TRBV12-3/TRBV12-4,.,TGTGCCAGCAACGCGGGGGGATACAATGAGCAGTTCTTC,CASNAGGYNEQFF
TRBJ2-5,.,TRBV7-6,.,TGTGCCAGCAGGTTGACTCGGGCCCCCCAAGAGACCCAGTACTTC,CASRLTRAPQETQYF
TRBJ2-2,.,TRBV14,.,TGTGCCAGCAGCCAAGTCTGGGTTAGGGACACCGGGGAGCTGTTTTTT,CASSQVWVRDTGELFF
TRBJ2-1,.,TRBV12-3/TRBV12-4,few,TGTGCCAGCAGTTCCGTCCCAGGAAATGAGCAGTTCTTC,CASSSVPGNEQFF
TRBJ2-5,TRBD2,TRBV2,.,TGTGCCAGCAGAGAGACTCCTTTAGCGGGGGGCCTACAAGAGACCCAGTACTTC,CASRETPLAGGLQETQYF
TRBJ2-3,TRBD1,TRBV12-3/TRBV12-4,.,TGTGCCAGCATTTCCACGGACAGGAACACAGATACGCAGTATTTT,CASISTDRNTDTQYF
TRBJ2-1,.,TRBV20-1,.,TGCAGTGCCGGTGGACTGCATACTTTCTACAATGAGCAGTTCTTC,CSAGGLHTFYNEQFF
TRBJ2-1,TRBD1,TRBV19,.,TGTGCCAGTAGAACAGGGGTTGGCTACAATGAGCAGTTCTTC,CASRTGVGYNEQFF
TRBJ2-2,TRBD2,TRBV20-1,.,TGCAGTGCTAGAGGGCTCCTAGCGGCCAACACCGGGGAGCTGTTTTTT,CSARGLLAANTGELFF
TRBJ2-3,.,TRBV12-3/TRBV12-4,few,TGTGCCAGCAGTTTATGGGAGCGAACAGATACGCAGTATTTT,CASSLWERTDTQYF
TRBJ2-7,.,TRBV27,.,TGTGCCAGCAGTCCTACCTACGGGGGCGAGCAGTACTTC,CASSPTYGGEQYF
TRBJ2-2,TRBD1,TRBV4-1,few,TGCGCCAGCAGCCCGCAGACAGGGGTGGACACCGGGGAGCTGTTTTTT,CASSPQTGVDTGELFF
TRBJ2-7,.,TRBV9,few,TGTGCCAGCAGCGTATCGGGACACCACTCCTACGAGCAGTACTTC,CASSVSGHHSYEQYF
TRBJ2-7,TRBD1,TRBV6-4,few,TGTGCCAGCAGTGACTCGATGCGCCCGGGACAGGAGTCCTACGAGCAGTACTTC,CASSDSMRPGQESYEQYF
TRBJ2-1,.,TRBV11-2,.,TGTGCCAGCAGTCGACGGAACAATGAGCAGTTCTTC,CASSRRNNEQFF
TRBJ2-5,TRBD1,TRBV12-3/TRBV12-4,many,TGTGCCAGCAGTTTGACAGGGGGTTCTGAGACCCAGTACTTC,CASSLTGGSETQYF
TRBJ2-2,.,TRBV14,.,TGTGCCAGCAGCCAATGGTCCACAGACTCGAACACCGGGGAGCTGTTTTTT,CASSQWSTDSNTGELFF
TRBJ1-5,TRBD1,TRBV4-1,.,TGCGCCAGCAGCCAAGATGGGACAGGGGGAAGCCAGCCCCAGCATTTT,CASSQDGTGGSQPQHF
TRBJ2-7,TRBD1,TRBV11-2,.,TGTGCCAGCAGCCTTGGACAGGGATGGGAGCAGTACTTC,CASSLGQGWEQYF